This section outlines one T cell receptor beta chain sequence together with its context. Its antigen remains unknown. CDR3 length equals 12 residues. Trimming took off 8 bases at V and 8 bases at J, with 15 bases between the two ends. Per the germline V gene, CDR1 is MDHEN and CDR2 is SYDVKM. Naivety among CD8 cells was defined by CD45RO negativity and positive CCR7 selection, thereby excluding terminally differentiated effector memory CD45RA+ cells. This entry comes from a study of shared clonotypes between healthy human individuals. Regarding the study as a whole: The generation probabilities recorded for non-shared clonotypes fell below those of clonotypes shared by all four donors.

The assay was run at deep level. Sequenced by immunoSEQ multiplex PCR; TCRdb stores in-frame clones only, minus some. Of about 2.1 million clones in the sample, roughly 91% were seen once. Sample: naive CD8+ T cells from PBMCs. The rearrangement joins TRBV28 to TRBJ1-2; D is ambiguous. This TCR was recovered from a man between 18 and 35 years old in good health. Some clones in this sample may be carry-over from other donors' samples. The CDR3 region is CASEKGERGYTF. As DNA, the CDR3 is TGTGCCAGCGAAAAGGGAGAGAGGGGCTACACCTTC.